This paragraph reports one T cell receptor (beta chain). Its antigen is not known. The junction differs from germline at one of its ends, possibly a read error. This sample stems from a study of tumor and adjacent non-tumor tissue in lung cancer. Study outcomes and limitations: Normal lung showed higher cumulative top 100 clone frequency than tumor.

The CDR3 sequence is 15 residues long. TCRbeta libraries were built with three rounds of nested PCR, modified from ARM-PCR. TCRdb processed the multiplex PCR reads anew with MiXCR; each CDR3 protein has one entry. The data show under 150,000 distinct CDR3 sequences, with around 65% seen just once and 15% to 20% held by the top ten. RNA was extracted from bulk tissue without any cell sorting. Between August and November 2014, newly diagnosed, chemotherapy-naive lung cancer patients underwent thoracic surgery in China. The gene calls are TRBV12-3 or TRBV12-4 and TRBJ1-2; 12 bases align to TRBD1. The sequencing input was lung tumor tissue. This TCR was recovered from a man aged 55 to 69 with small cell lung cancer. The CDR3, as DNA: TGTGCCAGCAGTTTAGGGGGACAGGGGGCATATGACTACAACTTC. It yields the protein CASSLGGQGAYDYNF.